What follows describes a single T cell receptor beta chain. The CDR3 is made up of 13 amino acids. In germline, CDR1 is MNHEY, CDR2 SVGAGI. V lost 8 bases and J 6 bases, leaving 14 bases between the germline ends. A quantity of roughly 0.5 to 1 ug RNA underwent reverse transcription using random hexamers. TCRdb reprocessed the immunoSEQ multiplex PCR reads via MiXCR and lists one record per CDR3 protein. The sample consists of fewer than 300,000 distinct CDR3 sequences, roughly 81% of them appearing once. This specimen belongs to a study of CD8 T cells in Susac syndrome. The sequenced sample consisted of CD8+ T cells from PBMCs. The sequence derives from a human donor with multiple sclerosis. This sequence joins TRBV6-5 and TRBJ1-5; D is unclear. The CDR3 region is CASGVGDFQPQHF. CDR3 bases: TGTGCCAGCGGGGTCGGGGATTTTCAGCCCCAGCATTTT.